This entry lists 32 T cell receptor beta chains sequenced from one sample in a study of blood T cells in healthy people across ages (dated by TCRdb to the mid-2010s). The method was 5' RACE. The instrument given in TCRdb is Illumina HiSeq 2500. A second PCR of about 6 to 11 cycles was run with a J-beta primer mix and a sample-barcoded 5' primer. TCRdb cleaned the public reads at Q25 with fastp, built clones with MiXCR and kept in-frame beta chains. For every CDR3 protein sequence, its rows merge into one entry that carries the most common genes and DNA. The sample records about 1.4 million distinct CDR3 sequences, 55% to 75% of which are singletons. The top ten clonotypes cover about 6.3% of the sample. The specimen sequenced was blood. Receptors originate from a man between 18 and 29 years old in good health.

This clonotype was picked up a small number of times. J is TRBJ1-1 and V is TRBV20-1; D is ambiguous. The germline V gene has CDR1 DFQATT and CDR2 SNEGSKA (reference sequence). This CDR3 has 12 amino acids. V was pared by 6 bases and J by 6 bases, with 14 bases between. The CDR3, as DNA: TGCAGTGCCACCCCCAGGCCCCCTGAAGCTTTCTTT. This codes for CSATPRPPEAFF.

This CDR3 reads CSASLSRLAEEQYF. The CDR3 DNA reads TGCAGTGCTAGTTTGTCCCGGCTCGCGGAAGAGCAGTACTTC. The chain couples TRBV20-1 to TRBJ2-4; no clear D gene. The CDR3 has 14 residues. With 3 bases removed from V and 13 bases from J, the gap between germline ends came to 22 bases. CDR1 and CDR2 (germline): DFQATT, SNEGSKA (reference sequence).

This rearrangement joins TRBV5-1 to TRBJ1-5; 10 bases are shared with TRBD1. Germline values: CDR1 SGHRS, CDR2 YFSETQ. Losses at the gene ends were 4 bases for V and 7 bases for J; bases not matched to a gene: 8. This CDR3 is built from 15 residues. CDR3 sequence: CASSLGQGGEQPQHF. CDR3 coding DNA: TGCGCCAGCAGCCTCGGACAGGGGGGGGAGCAGCCCCAGCATTTT. The full variable domain, rest sourced from reference TRBV5-1 and TRBJ1-5, is KAGVTQTPRYLIKTRGQQVTLSCSPISGHRSVSWYQQTPGQGLQFLFEYFSETQRNKGNFPGRFSGRQFSNSRSEMNVSTLELGDSALYLCASSLGQGGEQPQHFGDGTRLSIL.

This clonotype has only a few counts. The genes are TRBV20-1 and TRBJ2-7, with D possibly being TRBD2 (6 bases). Germline loops: CDR1 DFQATT, CDR2 SNEGSKA (reference sequence). The CDR3 runs 15 residues. V was clipped by 0 bases and J by 2 bases, with 14 bases between them. CDR3 sequence (DNA): TGCAGTGCTAGAGATCGTAGACTAGAGCCCTACGAGCAGTACTTC. Translating it yields CSARDRRLEPYEQYF.

Only a few counts were recorded for this clonotype. This rearrangement joins TRBV2 to TRBJ2-5; 8 nucleotides match TRBD2. The V and J ends lost 0 bases and 10 bases, in that order; junction bases with no gene match: 4. The germline V gene encodes CDR1 SNHLY and CDR2 FYNNEI. The CDR3 totals 13 residues. The CDR3 sequence: CASSEAAGGGQYF. The CDR3, as DNA: TGTGCCAGCAGTGAAGCGGCGGGAGGAGGCCAGTACTTC.

This clonotype has just a few counts. The chain uses TRBV29-1 and TRBJ1-2; 7 bases are shared with TRBD1. J lost 8 bases, V lost 4 bases, and 7 bases had no gene match. This CDR3 spans 12 amino acids. The germline V gene encodes CDR1 SQVTM and CDR2 ANQGSEA. Written as DNA, the CDR3 is TGCAGCGTTGGGGACAGCCCCGAGGGCTACACCTTC. It is translated as CSVGDSPEGYTF.

The rearrangement links TRBV5-1 to TRBJ2-5; D might be TRBD2 (5 bases). Judging by the DNA end, TRBJ2-7 fits better; the J call may be wrong. The germline CDR1 and CDR2 sequences are SGHRS and YFSETQ. CDR3 length: 15 residues. For the CDR3, the DNA is TGCGCCAGCAGCATAAGTGGCGGGCTGAGCTACGAGCAGTACTTC. Translated, it gives CASSISGGLSYEQYF.

This clonotype was detected only a few times. The chain couples TRBV28 to TRBJ2-6; D ambiguous. The V gene lost 5 bases and the J gene lost 0 bases, with 8 bases spanning the gap. This CDR3 is built from 15 residues. Germline values: CDR1 MDHEN, CDR2 SYDVKM. CDR3 sequence reads: CASSPTTSGANVLTF. The CDR3 DNA reads as TGTGCCAGCAGTCCCACGACCTCTGGGGCCAACGTCCTGACTTTC.

This clonotype was recorded once. This chain links TRBV7-2 with TRBJ2-5; tentatively, D is TRBD1 or TRBD2 (6 bases each). This CDR3 region has 15 residues. CDR1 and CDR2 from the germline V gene are SGHTA and FQGNSA. V was shortened by 3 bases and J by 3 bases, with 14 bases between the two germline ends. CDR3 in amino acids: CASSFAGGVKETQYF. The CDR3 bases are TGTGCCAGCAGCTTCGCCGGGGGCGTAAAAGAGACCCAGTACTTC.

The rearrangement joins TRBV4-2 to TRBJ2-5; the D call may be TRBD1 or TRBD2 (6 bases each). CDR1 and CDR2 from the germline V gene are LGHNA and YNFKEQ. The CDR3 extends over 15 amino acids. With 8 bases removed from V and 5 bases from J, the gap between germline ends came to 21 bases. The CDR3 DNA reads TGTGCCAGCGGAGGGGAGACAGGCTTTGGGGAGACCCAGTACTTC. Translating it yields CASGGETGFGETQYF.

The chain joins TRBV7-2 to TRBJ2-5; 9 bases agree with TRBD2. Matching the DNA end better, TRBJ2-7 makes the J call doubtful. The CDR3 is 18 amino acids. The germline V gene has CDR1 SGHTA and CDR2 FQGNSA. The CDR3 region is CASSLAASGETNHYEQYF. For the CDR3, the DNA is TGTGCCAGCAGCTTAGCGGCTAGCGGGGAAACTAACCACTACGAGCAGTACTTC.

The CDR3 DNA reads as TGCGCCAGCAGCTTGTCAGAGATTGAGCAGTACTTC. This codes for CASSLSEIEQYF. The V gene is TRBV5-1, the J gene TRBJ2-7; the D is unclear. Germline V CDR1 and CDR2: SGHRS, YFSETQ. The V end lost 1 base, the J end lost 7 bases, and 9 bases lay between the germline ends. The length of the CDR3 is 12 residues. Full variable domain (outside the CDR3, taken from reference TRBV5-1 and TRBJ2-7): KAGVTQTPRYLIKTRGQQVTLSCSPISGHRSVSWYQQTPGQGLQFLFEYFSETQRNKGNFPGRFSGRQFSNSRSEMNVSTLELGDSALYLCASSLSEIEQYFGPGTRLTVT.

The chain uses TRBV11-2 and TRBJ2-2; D may be TRBD2 (7 bases). The length of the CDR3 is 14 residues. Germline CDR1 SGHAT, CDR2 FQNNGV. The CDR3 protein is CASEGGPITGELFF. The CDR3 coding sequence is TGTGCTTCCGAGGGGGGGCCGATCACCGGGGAGCTGTTTTTT.

This chain connects TRBV6-6 to TRBJ2-4; the D gene is possibly TRBD1 (6 bases). The CDR3 sequence is 14 residues long. Germline loops: CDR1 MNHNY, CDR2 SVGAGI (reference sequence). The germline V and J ends were trimmed by 8 bases and 5 bases, with 16 bases remaining between them. The CDR3 protein is CASGQGDTQNIQYF. CDR3 coding DNA: TGTGCCAGCGGCCAAGGGGACACTCAAAACATTCAGTACTTC.

This clonotype was observed a handful of times. V and J are TRBV28 and TRBJ2-5, with 8 bases lining up with TRBD2. The CDR3 contains 16 residues. J gave up 1 base and V 2 bases, and 6 bases lay outside the gene matches. CDR1 is MDHEN, CDR2 SYDVKM, per germline. CDR3 residues: CASSLTGGGSQETQYF. CDR3 nucleotide sequence: TGTGCCAGCAGTTTAACTGGCGGGGGGTCCCAAGAGACCCAGTACTTC. Full variable domain (remainder filled in from reference TRBV28 and TRBJ2-5): DVKVTQSSRYLVKRTGEKVFLECVQDMDHENMFWYRQDPGLGLRLIYFSYDVKMKEKGDIPEGYSVSREKKERFSLILESASTNQTSMYLCASSLTGGGSQETQYFGPGTRLLVL.

The chain couples TRBV9 to TRBJ1-5; D may be TRBD1 (6 bases). V shed 0 bases and J shed 6 bases, with 10 bases lying between them. Germline CDR1 SGDLS, CDR2 YYNGEE. The CDR3 loop spans 14 amino acids. The CDR3 coding sequence is TGTGCCAGCAGCGTAGGGGTCAGGGGTCAGCCCCAGCATTTT. Protein sequence: CASSVGVRGQPQHF.

This clonotype has a count of ten or more. The V gene is TRBV7-6, the J gene TRBJ1-1; perhaps TRBD1 as D (5 bases). Trimming pared 4 bases from V and 2 bases from J, leaving 11 bases between. Germline-derived CDR1 and CDR2 are SGHVS and FNYEAQ. The CDR3 totals 14 residues. The chain's CDR3 is CASSSSGLNTEAFF. In nucleotides, the CDR3 is TGTGCCAGCAGCTCCTCGGGACTCAACACTGAAGCTTTCTTT.

V gene TRBV4-1 combines with J gene TRBJ2-2; possibly TRBD1 for D (5 bases). The CDR3 extends over 16 amino acids. CDR1 and CDR2 (germline): MGHRA, YSYEKL. Trimming left V 0 bases short and J 1 base short, with 9 bases between. Written as DNA, the CDR3 is TGCGCCAGCAGCCAAGAGAACACAGGGAACACCGGGGAGCTGTTTTTT. It is translated as CASSQENTGNTGELFF.

The rearrangement joins TRBV7-2 to TRBJ2-1; no firm D call. The length of the CDR3 is 16 residues. The V gene lost 4 bases and the J gene lost 2 bases, with 15 bases spanning the gap. From germline, CDR1 is SGHTA and CDR2 FQGNSA. Written as DNA, the CDR3 is TGTGCCAGCAGCTCCCCGGCCCAAAGACCCTACAATGAGCAGTTCTTC. Protein product: CASSSPAQRPYNEQFF. Full variable domain (rest looked up from reference TRBV7-2 and TRBJ2-1): GAGVSQSPSNKVTEKGKDVELRCDPISGHTALYWYRQSLGQGLEFLIYFQGNSAPDKSGLPSDRFSAERTGGSVSTLTIQRTQQEDSAVYLCASSSPAQRPYNEQFFGPGTRLTVL.

This sequence joins TRBV10-2 and TRBJ1-5; no clear D gene. Trimming pared 4 bases from V and 6 bases from J, leaving 13 bases between. Per the germline V gene, CDR1 is WSHSY and CDR2 is SAAADI. This CDR3 spans 14 amino acids. The CDR3 sequence: CASSALAAPQPQHF. The CDR3 DNA reads TGCGCCAGCAGTGCCCTAGCGGCCCCTCAGCCCCAGCATTTT.

The chain carries TRBV12-3 or TRBV12-4 and TRBJ2-6; 11 nucleotides align to TRBD1. The ends lost 6 bases at V and 0 bases at J; junction bases unmatched: 4. This CDR3 is built from 17 residues. The CDR3 is CASRRDRGNSGANVLTF. CDR3 coding DNA: TGTGCCAGCAGAAGGGACAGGGGGAACTCTGGGGCCAACGTCCTGACTTTC.

The chain recombines TRBV15 with TRBJ2-3, with 7 nucleotides matching TRBD2. The CDR3 contains 17 residues. In germline, CDR1 is LNHNV, CDR2 YYDKDF (reference sequence). V was clipped by 0 bases and J by 4 bases; unmatched bases: 10. The CDR3 nucleotides are TGTGCCACCAGCAGAGAGGCGGGAGTCGTTGACGCAGATACGCAGTATTTT. It encodes CATSREAGVVDADTQYF. Full variable domain (missing parts from reference TRBV15 and TRBJ2-3): DAMVIQNPRYQVTQFGKPVTLSCSQTLNHNVMYWYQQKSSQAPKLLFHYYDKDFNNEADTPDNFQSRRPNTSFCFLDIRSPGLGDTAMYLCATSREAGVVDADTQYFGPGTRLTVL.

J is TRBJ2-4 and V is TRBV20-1; tentatively, D is TRBD1 or TRBD2 (5 bases each). Germline values: CDR1 DFQATT, CDR2 SNEGSKA (reference sequence). This CDR3 contains 16 residues. Trimming removed 0 bases at V and 3 bases at J, with 15 bases between. The CDR3 loop reads CSARDLQGPNKNIQYF. The CDR3 nucleotides read TGCAGTGCTAGAGATTTGCAGGGACCCAACAAAAACATTCAGTACTTC.

The sample holds a few counts of this clonotype. The rearrangement joins TRBV6-2 or TRBV6-3 to TRBJ1-6; 9 positions match TRBD1. Germline V lookup: CDR1 MNHEY, CDR2 SVGEGT. V dropped 4 bases and J dropped 9; count of bases not matched to a gene: 7. This CDR3 comprises 15 residues. CDR3 DNA: TGTGCCAGCAGTTTATCGGGACAGGGTGGTTCACCCCTCCACTTT. This codes for CASSLSGQGGSPLHF.

This clonotype has only a few counts. Here the CDR3 DNA reads TGTGCCATCAGTGAGTCAAAGACCGGGACAGGAGCTAACTATGGCTACACCTTC. Its translation is CAISESKTGTGANYGYTF. The rearrangement uses TRBV10-3 and TRBJ1-2; TRBD1 matches at 8 bases. Germline CDR1 is ENHRY and CDR2 is SYGVKD. The J segment lost 0 bases and the V segment lost 0 bases, leaving 9 bases of the junction unmatched. The CDR3 sequence is 18 residues long.

The table lists this clonotype with a few counts. V and J are TRBV12-3 or TRBV12-4 and TRBJ2-6; no definite D call. The CDR3 length is 16 residues. Trimming left V 5 bases short and J 0 bases short, with 11 bases between. DNA for the CDR3: TGTGCCAGCAGTCCCCGTCGGGCCTCTGGGGCCAACGTCCTGACTTTC. It is translated as CASSPRRASGANVLTF.

In regard to this clonotype: The junction differs from germline at one of its ends, possibly a read error. This chain connects TRBV3-1 to TRBJ2-7; the D gene could be TRBD1 or TRBD2 (5 bases each). This CDR3 spans 15 amino acids. Germline-derived CDR1 and CDR2 are LGHDT and YNNKEL (reference sequence). CDR3 sequence (DNA): TGTGCCAGCAGCCATGAGGGGATAGTTACCTACGGGCAGTACTTC. As protein: CASSHEGIVTYGQYF.

The chain joins TRBV27 to TRBJ2-1, with 8 bases lining up with TRBD2. Germline V lookup: CDR1 MNHEY, CDR2 SMNVEV (reference sequence). V shed 0 bases, J shed 8 bases, and the junction held 3 bases outside the gene matches. The CDR3 spans 14 residues. The CDR3 sequence is CASSLSGLVYEQFF. The CDR3 bases are TGTGCCAGCAGTTTATCGGGACTAGTTTATGAGCAGTTCTTC.

The J gene is TRBJ1-6, the V gene TRBV2, with 11 positions matching TRBD1. The germline V gene encodes CDR1 SNHLY and CDR2 FYNNEI. V lost 2 bases and J lost 8; bases outside the gene matches: 8. The CDR3 sequence is 17 residues long. CDR3 region: CASSERGTGGYYSPLHF. The CDR3, as DNA: TGTGCCAGCAGTGAAAGAGGGACAGGGGGGTATTATTCACCCCTCCACTTT. The full variable domain, in which reference TRBV2 and TRBJ1-6 provide the parts outside the CDR3, is EPEVTQTPSHQVTQMGQEVILRCVPISNHLYFYWYRQILGQKVEFLVSFYNNEISEKSEIFDDQFSVERPDGSNFTLKIRSTKLEDSAMYFCASSERGTGGYYSPLHFGNGTRLTVT.

This clonotype was counted a few times. The J gene is TRBJ2-7, the V gene TRBV10-3; D remains unclear. Germline lookup yields CDR1 ENHRY and CDR2 SYGVKD. This CDR3 is built from 11 residues. V gave up 1 base and J gave up 6 bases, with 4 bases separating them. The CDR3 DNA reads as TGTGCCATCAGTGAGTGGGGCGAGCAGTACTTC. Translated: CAISEWGEQYF.

This clonotype appeared once. V is TRBV15 and J is TRBJ2-2; unclear D gene. V was trimmed by 5 bases and J by 5 bases, leaving 9 bases between them. This CDR3 comprises 13 residues. Germline V CDR1 and CDR2: LNHNV, YYDKDF (reference sequence). CDR3 region: CATSRMGTGELFF. CDR3 coding DNA: TGTGCCACCAGCCGTATGGGTACCGGGGAGCTGTTTTTT.

V gene TRBV20-1 combines with J gene TRBJ2-1; D may be TRBD2 (5 bases). V shed 1 base and J shed 2 bases, with 12 bases lying between them. Germline lookup yields CDR1 DFQATT and CDR2 SNEGSKA (reference sequence). There are 15 residues in the CDR3. The CDR3: CSARAALGAYNEQFF. DNA of the CDR3: TGCAGTGCTAGAGCCGCACTCGGGGCCTACAATGAGCAGTTCTTC.